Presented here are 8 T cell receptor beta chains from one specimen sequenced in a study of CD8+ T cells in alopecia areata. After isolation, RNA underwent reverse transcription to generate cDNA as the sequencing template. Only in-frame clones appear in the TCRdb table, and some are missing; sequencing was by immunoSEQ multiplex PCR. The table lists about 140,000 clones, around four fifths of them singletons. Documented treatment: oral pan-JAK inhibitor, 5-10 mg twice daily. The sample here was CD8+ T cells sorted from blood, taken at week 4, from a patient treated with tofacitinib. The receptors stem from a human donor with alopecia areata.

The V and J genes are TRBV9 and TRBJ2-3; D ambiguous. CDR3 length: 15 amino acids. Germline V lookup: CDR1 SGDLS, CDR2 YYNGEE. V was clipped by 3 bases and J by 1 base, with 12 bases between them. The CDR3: CASSADGTRTDTQYF. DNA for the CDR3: TGTGCCAGCAGCGCGGACGGAACCCGCACAGATACGCAGTATTTT. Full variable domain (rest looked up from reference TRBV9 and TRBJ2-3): DSGVTQTPKHLITATGQRVTLRCSPRSGDLSVYWYQQSLDQGLQFLIQYYNGEERAKGNILERFSAQQFPDLHSELNLSSLELGDSALYFCASSADGTRTDTQYFGPGTRLTVL.

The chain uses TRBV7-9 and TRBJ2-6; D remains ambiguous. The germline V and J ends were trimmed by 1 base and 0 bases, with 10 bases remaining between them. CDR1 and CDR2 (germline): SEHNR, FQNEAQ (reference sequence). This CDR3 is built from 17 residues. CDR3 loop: CASSLGGGLSGANVLTF. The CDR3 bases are TGTGCCAGCAGCTTAGGTGGCGGTCTCTCTGGGGCCAACGTCCTGACTTTC.

Written as DNA, the CDR3 is TGCGCCAGCAGCCATAGTTGGCGGGCTGCCAGCACAGATACGCAGTATTTT. Encoded protein: CASSHSWRAASTDTQYF. The chain employs TRBV4-3 and TRBJ2-3, with D possibly being TRBD2 (5 bases). Germline V lookup: CDR1 LGHNA, CDR2 YSLEER. The germline V and J ends were trimmed by 3 bases and 0 bases, with 16 bases remaining between them. There are 17 residues in the CDR3.

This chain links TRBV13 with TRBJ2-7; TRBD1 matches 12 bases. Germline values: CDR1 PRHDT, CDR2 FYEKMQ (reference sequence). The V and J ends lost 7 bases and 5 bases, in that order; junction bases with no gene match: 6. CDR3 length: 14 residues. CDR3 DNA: TGTGCCAGCAACACCGGGACAGGGGGCAACGAGCAGTACTTC. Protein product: CASNTGTGGNEQYF. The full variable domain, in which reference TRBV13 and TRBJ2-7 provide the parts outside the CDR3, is AAGVIQSPRHLIKEKRETATLKCYPIPRHDTVYWYQQGPGQDPQFLISFYEKMQSDKGSIPDRFSAQQFSDYHSELNMSSLELGDSALYFCASNTGTGGNEQYFGPGTRLTVT.

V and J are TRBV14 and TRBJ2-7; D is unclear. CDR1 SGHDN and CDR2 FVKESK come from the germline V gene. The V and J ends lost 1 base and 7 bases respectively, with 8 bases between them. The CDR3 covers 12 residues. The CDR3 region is CASSQVPKEQYF. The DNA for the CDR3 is TGTGCCAGCAGCCAAGTCCCTAAAGAGCAGTACTTC. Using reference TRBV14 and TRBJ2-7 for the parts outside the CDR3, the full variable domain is EAGVTQFPSHSVIEKGQTVTLRCDPISGHDNLYWYRRVMGKEIKFLLHFVKESKQDESGMPNNRFLAERTGGTYSTLKVQPAELEDSGVYFCASSQVPKEQYFGPGTRLTVT.

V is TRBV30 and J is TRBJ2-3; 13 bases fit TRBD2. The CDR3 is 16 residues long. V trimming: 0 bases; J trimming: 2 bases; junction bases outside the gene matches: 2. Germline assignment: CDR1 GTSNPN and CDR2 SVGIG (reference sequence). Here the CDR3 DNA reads TGTGCCTGGAGTGTGGGACTAGCGGGGCCCACAGATACGCAGTATTTT. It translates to CAWSVGLAGPTDTQYF.

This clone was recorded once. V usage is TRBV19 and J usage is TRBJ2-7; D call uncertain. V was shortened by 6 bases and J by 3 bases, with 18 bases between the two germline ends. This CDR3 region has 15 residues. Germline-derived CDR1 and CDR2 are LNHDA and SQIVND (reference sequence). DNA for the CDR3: TGTGCCAGTAGCCAAAGGTACACCAGTTTCTACGAGCAGTACTTC. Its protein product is CASSQRYTSFYEQYF.

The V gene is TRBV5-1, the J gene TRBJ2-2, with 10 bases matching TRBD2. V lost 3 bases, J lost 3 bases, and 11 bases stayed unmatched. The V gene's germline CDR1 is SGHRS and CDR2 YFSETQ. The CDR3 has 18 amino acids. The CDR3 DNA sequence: TGCGCCAGCAGCTGGGGATGGGACGGACTAGCGGACACCGGGGAGCTGTTTTTT. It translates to CASSWGWDGLADTGELFF.